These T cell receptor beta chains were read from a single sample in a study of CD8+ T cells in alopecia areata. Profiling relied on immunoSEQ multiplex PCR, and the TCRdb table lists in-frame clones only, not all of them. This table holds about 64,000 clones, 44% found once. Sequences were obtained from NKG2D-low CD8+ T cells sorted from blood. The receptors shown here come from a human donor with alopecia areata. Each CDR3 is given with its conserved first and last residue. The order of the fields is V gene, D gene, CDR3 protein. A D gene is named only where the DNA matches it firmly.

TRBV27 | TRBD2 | CASSFGGGYEQYF
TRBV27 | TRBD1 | CASRTGMEGYTF
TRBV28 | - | CASSSFDTQYF
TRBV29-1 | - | CSVEEDGLTYEQYF
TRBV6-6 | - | CASSYSSRDLSF
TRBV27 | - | CASSFLAENTDTQYF
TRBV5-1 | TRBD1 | CASSLMGQGVETQYF
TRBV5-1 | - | CASSLAGDTEAFF
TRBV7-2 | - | CASSPAGDPPYGYTF
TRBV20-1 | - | CSARGGYEAFF
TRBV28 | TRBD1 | CASSLDRASYNEQFF
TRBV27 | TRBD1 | CASSLTGGNTEAFF
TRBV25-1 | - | CASSPETAAGRRDYGYTF
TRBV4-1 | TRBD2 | CASSQRLANSDTQYF
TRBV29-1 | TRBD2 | CSAQGLAGRGETQYF
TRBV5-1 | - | CASSLFQGMNLGETQYF
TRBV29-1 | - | CSAISDLEAFF
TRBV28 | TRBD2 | CASSPWTSGSGETQYF
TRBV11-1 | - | CASSLGEGNEQYF
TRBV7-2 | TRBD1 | CASSLGAWQGAPEQYF
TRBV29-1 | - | CSVLISATGELFF
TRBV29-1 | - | CSVGGSPSGYNEQFF
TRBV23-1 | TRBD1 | CASSRKVRGLETQYF
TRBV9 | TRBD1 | CASSSGQSNQPQHF
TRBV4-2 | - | CASSHLGRGIMNTEAFF
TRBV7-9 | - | CASSLAGRGRAFF
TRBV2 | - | CASTVGDGYTF
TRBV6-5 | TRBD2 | CASSYSGGRAVDTQYF
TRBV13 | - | CASSLNREAYEQYF
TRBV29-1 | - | CSVPPGDSNNEQFF
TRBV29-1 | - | CSVAGTEYGYTF
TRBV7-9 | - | CASRGNGVWSEAFF
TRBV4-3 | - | CASSPGTRNYEQYF
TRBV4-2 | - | CASSQGTQNTGELFF
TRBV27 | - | CASSPQAASLYGYTF
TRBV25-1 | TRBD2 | CASSEWEGRETQYF
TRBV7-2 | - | CASSIPWRAGSYEQYF
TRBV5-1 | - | CASSPKGTYEQYF
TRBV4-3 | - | CASSQGAWGTATYEQYF
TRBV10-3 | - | CAISDPQEEDETQYF